These 7 T cell receptor beta chains were sequenced from one sample in a study of cytomegalovirus exposure and HLA in healthy donors. Sequenced by immunoSEQ multiplex PCR; TCRdb stores in-frame clones only, minus some. Of under 80,000 clones in the sample, approximately 93% were seen once. The sequenced material came from PBMCs. These receptors were collected from a woman under 30 in good health and CMV-seropositive.

V is TRBV6-5 and J is TRBJ1-1; D uncertain. The V end was cut by 5 bases, the J end by 8 bases, with 12 bases between. CDR1 is MNHEY, CDR2 SVGAGI, per germline. The CDR3 is made up of 12 amino acids. The CDR3 protein is CASSNREAEAFF. For the CDR3, the DNA is TGTGCCAGCAGTAACCGGGAGGCGGAAGCTTTCTTT.

V gene TRBV29-1 combines with J gene TRBJ1-1, with D unresolved. There are 13 residues in the CDR3. Trimming shortened V by 3 bases and J by 1 base, and 9 bases separated the two germline ends. CDR1 is SQVTM, CDR2 ANQGSEA, per germline. This chain's CDR3 is CSVERQANTEAFF. The CDR3 DNA is TGCAGCGTTGAGCGACAAGCGAACACTGAAGCTTTCTTT.

This chain connects TRBV27 to TRBJ2-7; 8 bases fit TRBD2. The germline gives CDR1 MNHEY, CDR2 SMNVEV (reference sequence). This CDR3 comprises 13 residues. With V trimmed by 6 bases and J by 7 bases, 8 bases remained unmatched. CDR3 coding DNA: TGTGCCAGCAGCCCAGGACTAGCTGGTGAGCAGTACTTC. It encodes CASSPGLAGEQYF.

The V gene is TRBV27, the J gene TRBJ2-7; 8 bases line up with TRBD1. Germline V gene sequence: CDR1 MNHEY, CDR2 SMNVEV (reference sequence). The CDR3 loop spans 11 amino acids. V dropped 8 bases and J dropped 6; count of bases not matched to a gene: 3. CDR3 coding DNA: TGTGCCAGCGGCGACAGGGGCGAGCAGTACTTC. Its translation is CASGDRGEQYF.

The chain carries TRBV4-3 and TRBJ2-1, with 9 bases lining up with TRBD2. Germline CDR1 LGHNA, CDR2 YSLEER. After removal of 5 bases from V and 0 bases from J, the junction contained 2 bases not matched to a gene. This CDR3 spans 15 amino acids. DNA for the CDR3: TGCGCCAGCAGCTTGCGGGGGGGCTCCTACAATGAGCAGTTCTTC. It codes for CASSLRGGSYNEQFF.

V and J are TRBV5-1 and TRBJ2-1, with 9 bases aligning to TRBD1. Germline CDR1 and CDR2: SGHRS and YFSETQ. The CDR3 spans 18 residues. The V gene end was trimmed by 1 base and the J gene end by 0 bases; junction bases not matched to a gene: 8. This CDR3 is CASSLFGQGLNSYNEQFF. Here the CDR3 DNA reads TGCGCCAGCAGCTTGTTCGGACAGGGGTTAAACTCCTACAATGAGCAGTTCTTC.

The chain joins TRBV5-1 to TRBJ2-1; 10 bases are shared with TRBD1. CDR1 SGHRS and CDR2 YFSETQ come from the germline V gene. The CDR3 loop spans 16 amino acids. J lost 9 bases, V lost 0 bases, and 9 bases had no gene match. CDR3: CASSLGPGQGSLEQFF. DNA of the CDR3: TGCGCCAGCAGCTTGGGGCCGGGACAGGGGTCTCTTGAGCAGTTCTTC. Variable domain in full (rest from reference TRBV5-1 and TRBJ2-1): KAGVTQTPRYLIKTRGQQVTLSCSPISGHRSVSWYQQTPGQGLQFLFEYFSETQRNKGNFPGRFSGRQFSNSRSEMNVSTLELGDSALYLCASSLGPGQGSLEQFFGPGTRLTVL.